The clone carrying this T cell receptor (beta chain) was counted between two and nine times. This sample was included in a study of CD8 T cells in ankylosing spondylitis. TCRdb called the 5' RACE reads again in MiXCR, with one record for every CDR3 protein. Of about 100,000 distinct CDR3 sequences listed, less than 25% were seen once; the top ten hold 9% to 15%. The CDR3 contains 13 residues. Germline CDR1 is KGHDR and CDR2 is SFDVKD. Trimming removed 10 bases at V and 0 bases at J, with 8 bases between. Sequencing input: synovial fluid, either unsorted or a sorted T cell fraction (not recorded which). This receptor was obtained from a male donor with ankylosing spondylitis. The chain has TRBV24-1 and TRBJ2-2; weak D call: TRBD1 (6 bases). CDR3 sequence: CATRTANTGELFF. The CDR3 DNA sequence: TGTGCCACTAGGACAGCGAACACCGGGGAGCTGTTTTTT.